Here is one T cell receptor beta chain with its context. Its antigen is unknown. The record originates from a study of graft-versus-host responses after intestinal transplantation. CDR1 ENHRY and CDR2 SYGVKD come from the germline V gene. This CDR3 is built from 15 residues. V lost 4 bases to trimming and J lost 5 bases; unmatched junction nucleotides: 10. The protocol was immunoSEQ multiplex PCR, while the TCRdb copy is restricted to in-frame clones and leaves out a portion. The table shows some 120,000 clones, with around 92% occurring only once. Sequenced material: unstimulated CD8+ T cells sorted from spleen or lymph node cells, taken before transplant. V gene TRBV10-3 combines with J gene TRBJ1-1, with 7 bases identical to TRBD1. The TCR originated in a human donor who was the organ donor for an intestinal transplant. DNA of the CDR3: TGTGCCATCAGTGGGGACACAGGGGTCGGGACTGAAGCTTTCTTT. As protein: CAISGDTGVGTEAFF.